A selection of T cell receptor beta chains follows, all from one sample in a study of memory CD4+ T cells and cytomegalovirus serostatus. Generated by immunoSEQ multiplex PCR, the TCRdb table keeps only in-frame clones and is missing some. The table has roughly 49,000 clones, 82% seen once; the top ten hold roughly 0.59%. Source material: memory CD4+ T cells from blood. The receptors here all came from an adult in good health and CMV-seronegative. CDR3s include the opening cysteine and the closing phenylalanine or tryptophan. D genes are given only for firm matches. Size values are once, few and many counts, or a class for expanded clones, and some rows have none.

CASSSQGSSGNTIYF,TGTGCCAGCAGCTCACAGGGAAGCTCTGGAAACACCATATATTTT,TRBV11-2,TRBJ1-3,once,-
CASSKGIGQGGLAKNIQYF,TGTGCCAGTAGTAAGGGAATCGGACAGGGAGGTTTAGCCAAAAACATTCAGTACTTC,TRBV19,TRBJ2-4,-,TRBD1
CASRTGGLGETQYF,TGTGCCAGCAGAACAGGGGGCCTGGGGGAGACCCAGTACTTC,TRBV6-5,TRBJ2-5,-,TRBD1
CASSRGQSGNTIYF,TGTGCCAGCAGCCGAGGACAGTCTGGAAACACCATATATTTT,TRBV27,TRBJ1-3,-,-
CASNRAGGRNTEAFF,TGTGCCAGCAACCGGGCAGGGGGAAGGAACACTGAAGCTTTCTTT,TRBV11-2,TRBJ1-1,few,TRBD1
CASSLDSAGEQYF,TGTGCCAGCAGCCTTGACAGTGCGGGAGAGCAGTACTTC,TRBV7-2,TRBJ2-7,-,-
CASSEGETEAFF,TGTGCCAGCAGCGAGGGGGAGACTGAAGCTTTCTTT,TRBV7-8,TRBJ1-1,-,-
CASSPNAGDLYGYTF,TGTGCCAGCAGCCCGAACGCCGGGGACCTCTATGGCTACACCTTC,TRBV11-2,TRBJ1-2,-,-
CASSYRGYYEQYF,TGCGCCAGCAGCTACAGGGGCTACTACGAGCAGTACTTC,TRBV5-1,TRBJ2-7,-,TRBD1
CAWSVGSTDTQYF,TGTGCCTGGAGTGTCGGTTCCACAGATACGCAGTATTTT,TRBV30,TRBJ2-3,-,-
CAWNEQNEKLFF,TGTGCCTGGAATGAACAGAATGAAAAACTGTTTTTT,TRBV30,TRBJ1-4,-,-
CASSRSADRNTEAFF,TGTGCCAGCAGCCGCAGCGCCGACCGGAACACTGAAGCTTTCTTT,TRBV5-4,TRBJ1-1,-,-
CASRIKGDTEAFF,TGTGCCAGCAGAATCAAGGGAGACACTGAAGCTTTCTTT,TRBV6-1,TRBJ1-1,-,-
CASSLQTGTGTYEQYF,TGTGCCAGCAGCCTCCAGACCGGGACAGGGACCTACGAGCAGTACTTC,TRBV27,TRBJ2-7,-,TRBD1
CASSLKASPLHF,TGTGCCAGCAGCTTAAAGGCTTCACCCCTCCACTTT,TRBV7-9,TRBJ1-6,medium-sized,-
CASSRAGQGYTF,TGTGCCAGCTCACGGGCGGGGCAAGGCTACACCTTC,TRBV18,TRBJ1-2,-,-
CASSLAIAGVTDTQYF,TGCGCCAGCAGCTTGGCAATAGCGGGGGTCACAGATACGCAGTATTTT,TRBV5-1,TRBJ2-3,-,TRBD2
CASRGTGAGHYGYTF,TGTGCCAGCAGGGGGACAGGGGCTGGGCACTATGGCTACACCTTC,TRBV2,TRBJ1-2,-,TRBD1
CASSGDRRADGYTF,TGTGCCAGCAGCGGGGACAGGCGGGCTGACGGCTACACCTTC,TRBV5-4,TRBJ1-2,few,TRBD1
CASSYMGNTEAFF,TGTGCCAGCAGTTACATGGGGAACACTGAAGCTTTCTTT,TRBV6-5,TRBJ1-1,-,-